The 6 T cell receptor beta chains below all came from one sample that was sequenced in a study of blood T cells in healthy people across ages. Primers used in a second PCR of about 7 to 12 cycles were a sample-barcoded 5' primer and a J-beta primer mix. Each CDR3 protein gets one entry after TCRdb re-called the 5' RACE reads with MiXCR. The data contain approximately 960,000 distinct CDR3 sequences, just under 30% of them singletons. These data are also associated with another study on T cells of mothers and their children.

The sequencing input was blood. Source of these receptors: a woman aged 35 to 49 in good health.

The sample holds a few counts of this clonotype. V and J are TRBV29-1 and TRBJ1-2; D gene uncertain. CDR3 length: 13 amino acids. Germline loops: CDR1 SQVTM, CDR2 ANQGSEA. V gave up 3 bases and J gave up 2 bases, with 10 bases separating them. CDR3 bases: TGCAGCGTTGAGGAGCCTTCCAACTATGGCTACACCTTC. Amino acids: CSVEEPSNYGYTF. The whole variable domain, remainder taken from reference TRBV29-1 and TRBJ1-2, is SAVISQKPSRDICQRGTSLTIQCQVDSQVTMMFWYRQQPGQSLTLIATANQGSEATYESGFVIDKFPISRPNLTFSTLTVSNMSPEDSSIYLCSVEEPSNYGYTFGSGTRLTVV.

There are a few counts of this clonotype. This chain uses TRBV7-9 with TRBJ2-3, with D perhaps TRBD2 (6 bases). In germline, CDR1 is SEHNR, CDR2 FQNEAQ (reference sequence). The V end lost 6 bases, the J end lost 0 bases, and 13 bases lay between the germline ends. CDR3 length: 15 residues. CDR3 DNA sequence: TGTGCCAGCAGTAACCAAGGAGGGAGCACAGATACGCAGTATTTT. This encodes CASSNQGGSTDTQYF. Variable domain in full (rest from reference TRBV7-9 and TRBJ2-3): DTGVSQNPRHKITKRGQNVTFRCDPISEHNRLYWYRQTLGQGPEFLTYFQNEAQLEKSRLLSDRFSAERPKGSFSTLEIQRTEQGDSAMYLCASSNQGGSTDTQYFGPGTRLTVL.

The chain is built from TRBV14 and TRBJ2-5, with TRBD1 matching over 9 bases. CDR3 length: 16 residues. V dropped 5 bases and J dropped 11; count of bases not matched to a gene: 18. The germline gives CDR1 SGHDN, CDR2 FVKESK. The CDR3 DNA sequence: TGTGCCAGCAGCTCTATAAGGGACAGGGAGATCGGTGAGCAGTACTTC. This gives the protein CASSSIRDREIGEQYF.

The chain recombines TRBV15 with TRBJ2-5; 7 positions match TRBD1. This CDR3 comprises 16 residues. V was pared by 2 bases and J by 4 bases, with 10 bases of the junction left unmatched. CDR1 and CDR2 (germline): LNHNV, YYDKDF (reference sequence). The DNA of the CDR3 is TGTGCCACCAGCAGACAATACCCCGGGACAGCAGAGACCCAGTACTTC. Residues: CATSRQYPGTAETQYF.

This clonotype was recorded many times. The chain is built from TRBV5-5 and TRBJ2-1; TRBD2 agrees at 12 bases. CDR3 length: 15 residues. Germline trimming cut 7 bases from V and 7 bases from J; bases unmatched to any gene: 9. Germline V CDR1 and CDR2: SGHKS, YYEKEE (reference sequence). This CDR3 reads CASYTLAGGLNEQFF. CDR3 nucleotides: TGTGCCAGCTACACACTAGCGGGGGGTCTGAATGAGCAGTTCTTC.

The chain couples TRBV18 to TRBJ1-1; tentatively, D is TRBD1 (5 bases). The CDR3 has 15 residues. Between the trimmed V and J ends, which lost 3 bases and 4 bases, there was a span of 15 bases. Germline assignment: CDR1 KGHSH and CDR2 LQKENI. CDR3 protein: CASSPGGRASTEAFF. The CDR3 nucleotides are TGTGCCAGCTCACCGGGGGGTCGGGCGAGCACTGAAGCTTTCTTT.